These 2 T cell receptor beta chains were all obtained from the same sample, sequenced in a study of T cells in Graves' hyperthyroidism and ophthalmopathy. What was amplified from RNA transcripts were TCR beta CDR3 regions. HTBI primers were employed in a first-round RT-PCR of the TCR CDR3. Each CDR3 protein gets one entry after TCRdb re-called the multiplex PCR reads with MiXCR. This sample has about 770,000 distinct CDR3 sequences; around 19% occur once, and the top ten carry 15% to 20%. The sequenced material came from blood. These receptors originate from a woman aged 45 to 65 with Graves' hyperthyroidism that later progressed to Graves' ophthalmopathy.

In nucleotides, the CDR3 is TGCAGTGCTAGGGGGAAACAGCGACTCTACGAGCAGTACTTC. Its protein product is CSARGKQRLYEQYF. The rearrangement joins TRBV20-1 to TRBJ2-7, with D unresolved. Between the trimmed V and J ends, which lost 3 bases and 3 bases, there was a span of 15 bases. The CDR3 is 14 residues long. The V gene's germline CDR1 is DFQATT and CDR2 SNEGSKA (reference sequence).

This clonotype has just a few counts. J is TRBJ1-3 and V is TRBV3-1; D unclear. The CDR3 consists of 14 residues. Germline CDR1 and CDR2: LGHDT and YNNKEL (reference sequence). Between the trimmed V and J ends, which lost 1 base and 3 bases, there was a span of 7 bases. CDR3 nucleotides: TGTGCCAGCAGCCAAGGCTGGGGTGGAAACACCATATATTTT. It codes for CASSQGWGGNTIYF.